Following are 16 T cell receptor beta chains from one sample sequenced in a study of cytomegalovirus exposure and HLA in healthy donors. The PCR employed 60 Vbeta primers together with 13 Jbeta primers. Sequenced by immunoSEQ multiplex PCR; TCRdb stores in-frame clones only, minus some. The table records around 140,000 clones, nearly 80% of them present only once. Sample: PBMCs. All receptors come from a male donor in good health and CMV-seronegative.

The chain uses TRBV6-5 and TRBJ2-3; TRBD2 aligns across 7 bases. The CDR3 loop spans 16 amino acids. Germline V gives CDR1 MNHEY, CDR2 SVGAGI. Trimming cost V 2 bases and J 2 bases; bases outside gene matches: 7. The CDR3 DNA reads TGTGCCAGCAGTTACACGGCGGGGGAGTTCACAGATACGCAGTATTTT. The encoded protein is CASSYTAGEFTDTQYF.

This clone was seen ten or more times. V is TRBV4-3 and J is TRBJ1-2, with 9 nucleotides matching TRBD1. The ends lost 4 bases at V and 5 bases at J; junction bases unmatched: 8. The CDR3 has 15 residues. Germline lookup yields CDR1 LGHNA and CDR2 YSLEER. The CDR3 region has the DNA TGCGCCAGCAGCCCAACAGGGGGCGGGAAATATGGCTACACCTTC. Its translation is CASSPTGGGKYGYTF.

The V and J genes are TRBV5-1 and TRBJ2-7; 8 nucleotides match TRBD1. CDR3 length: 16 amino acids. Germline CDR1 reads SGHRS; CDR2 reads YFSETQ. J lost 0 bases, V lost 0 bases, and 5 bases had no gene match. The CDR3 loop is CASSLAGTGVSYEQYF. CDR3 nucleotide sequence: TGCGCCAGCAGCTTGGCCGGGACAGGAGTCTCCTACGAGCAGTACTTC.

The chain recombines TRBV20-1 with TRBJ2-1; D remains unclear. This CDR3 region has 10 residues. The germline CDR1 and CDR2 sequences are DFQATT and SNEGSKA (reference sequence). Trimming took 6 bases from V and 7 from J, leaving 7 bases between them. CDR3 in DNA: TGCAGTGCACGGCGGAATGAGCAGTTCTTC. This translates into CSARRNEQFF.

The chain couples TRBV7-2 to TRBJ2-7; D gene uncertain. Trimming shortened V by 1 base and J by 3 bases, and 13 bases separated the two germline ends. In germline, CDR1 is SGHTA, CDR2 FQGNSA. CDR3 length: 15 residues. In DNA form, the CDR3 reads TGTGCCAGCAGCTTAGGTGGGCAGTTAGACTACGAGCAGTACTTC. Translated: CASSLGGQLDYEQYF. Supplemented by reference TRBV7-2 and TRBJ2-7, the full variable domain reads GAGVSQSPSNKVTEKGKDVELRCDPISGHTALYWYRQSLGQGLEFLIYFQGNSAPDKSGLPSDRFSAERTGGSVSTLTIQRTQQEDSAVYLCASSLGGQLDYEQYFGPGTRLTVT.

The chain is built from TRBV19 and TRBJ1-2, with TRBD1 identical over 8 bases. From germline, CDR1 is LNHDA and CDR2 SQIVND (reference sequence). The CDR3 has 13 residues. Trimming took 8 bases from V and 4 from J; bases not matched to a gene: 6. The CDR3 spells CASHTGGVYGYTF. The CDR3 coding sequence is TGTGCCAGTCACACAGGGGGGGTCTATGGCTACACCTTC.

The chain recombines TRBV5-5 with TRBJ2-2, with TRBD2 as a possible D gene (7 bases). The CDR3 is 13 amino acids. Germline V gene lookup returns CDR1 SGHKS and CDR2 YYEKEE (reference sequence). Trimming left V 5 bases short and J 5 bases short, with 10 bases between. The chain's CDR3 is CASRRGGTGELFF. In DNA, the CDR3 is TGTGCCAGCAGGAGGGGGGGAACCGGGGAGCTGTTTTTT. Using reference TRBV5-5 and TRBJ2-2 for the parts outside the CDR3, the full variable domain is DAGVTQSPTHLIKTRGQQVTLRCSPISGHKSVSWYQQVLGQGPQFIFQYYEKEERGRGNFPDRFSARQFPNYSSELNVNALLLGDSALYLCASRRGGTGELFFGEGSRLTVL.

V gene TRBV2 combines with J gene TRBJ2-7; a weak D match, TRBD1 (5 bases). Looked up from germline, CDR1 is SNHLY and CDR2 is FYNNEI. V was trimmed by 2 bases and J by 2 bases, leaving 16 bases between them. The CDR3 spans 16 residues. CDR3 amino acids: CASSERVVRVPYEQYF. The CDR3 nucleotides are TGTGCCAGCAGTGAAAGGGTCGTCAGGGTCCCCTACGAGCAGTACTTC.

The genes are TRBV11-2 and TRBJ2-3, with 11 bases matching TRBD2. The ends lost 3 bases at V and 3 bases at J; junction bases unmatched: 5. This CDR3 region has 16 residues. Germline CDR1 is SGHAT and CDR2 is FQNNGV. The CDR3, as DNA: TGTGCCAGCAGCTTGCTAGCGGGGGGCACTACAGATACGCAGTATTTT. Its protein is CASSLLAGGTTDTQYF.

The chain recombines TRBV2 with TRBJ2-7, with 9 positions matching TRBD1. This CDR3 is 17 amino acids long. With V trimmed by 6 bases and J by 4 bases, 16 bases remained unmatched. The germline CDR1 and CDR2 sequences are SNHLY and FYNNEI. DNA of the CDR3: TGTGCCAGCAGCTCTCTCCGGGGACAGGGAGGAGGGTACGAGCAGTACTTC. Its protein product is CASSSLRGQGGGYEQYF.

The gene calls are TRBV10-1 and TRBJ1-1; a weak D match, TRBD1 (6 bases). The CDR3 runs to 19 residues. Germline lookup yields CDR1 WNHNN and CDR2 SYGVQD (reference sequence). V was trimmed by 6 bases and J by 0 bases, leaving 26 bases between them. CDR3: CASRLPPGSAGALNTEAFF. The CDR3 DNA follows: TGCGCCAGCAGACTACCTCCGGGATCTGCGGGGGCATTGAACACTGAAGCTTTCTTT.

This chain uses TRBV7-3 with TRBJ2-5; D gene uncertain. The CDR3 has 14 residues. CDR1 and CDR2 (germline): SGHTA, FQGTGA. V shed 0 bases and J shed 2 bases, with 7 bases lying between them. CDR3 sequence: CASSLTGPQETQYF. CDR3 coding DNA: TGTGCCAGCAGCTTAACTGGGCCTCAAGAGACCCAGTACTTC.

The CDR3 coding sequence is TGTGCCAGCAGCTCCGACGGAGAAGAGACCCAGTACTTC. It specifies CASSSDGEETQYF. This sequence joins TRBV7-2 and TRBJ2-5, with D uncertain. With 4 bases removed from V and 3 bases from J, the gap between germline ends came to 9 bases. The length of the CDR3 is 13 residues. Germline CDR1 is SGHTA and CDR2 is FQGNSA.

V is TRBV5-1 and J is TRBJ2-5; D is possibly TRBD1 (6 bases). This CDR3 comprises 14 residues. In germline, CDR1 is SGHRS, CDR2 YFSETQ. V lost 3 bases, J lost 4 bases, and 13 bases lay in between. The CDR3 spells CASSSEGQTETQYF. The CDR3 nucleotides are TGCGCCAGCAGCTCGGAAGGACAGACAGAGACCCAGTACTTC.

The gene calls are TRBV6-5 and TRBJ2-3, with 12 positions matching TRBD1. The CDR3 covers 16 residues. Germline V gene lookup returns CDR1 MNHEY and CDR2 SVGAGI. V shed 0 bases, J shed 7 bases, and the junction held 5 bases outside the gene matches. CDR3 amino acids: CASSYSGTGGGYTQYF. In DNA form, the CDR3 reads TGTGCCAGCAGTTACTCCGGGACAGGGGGCGGATATACGCAGTATTTT.

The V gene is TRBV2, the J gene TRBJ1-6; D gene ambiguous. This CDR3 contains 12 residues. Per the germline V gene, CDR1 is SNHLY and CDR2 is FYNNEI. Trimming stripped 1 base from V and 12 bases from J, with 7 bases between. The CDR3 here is CASSEEPRPLHF. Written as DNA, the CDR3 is TGTGCCAGCAGTGAAGAACCCAGACCCCTCCACTTT.